The rows below give T cell receptor beta chains drawn from one sample of a study of blood T cell repertoires in COVID-19. Repertoires were generated with immunoSEQ multiplex PCR, while TCRdb's copy carries only in-frame clones and drops some. The sample lists about 140,000 clones, about 90% seen once, with about 11% in the top ten. Sequenced sample: PBMCs or T cells enriched from blood (not recorded which). Every receptor here comes from a man aged 55 to 70 who had recovered from COVID-19. Both conserved end residues are part of each CDR3. A D gene is named only where the DNA matches it firmly.

v_call d_call cdr3_aa
TRBV7-9 TRBD2 CASSSTGGGELFF
TRBV27 . CASSLWGASQPQHF
TRBV9 TRBD1 CASSPGDSGPFF
TRBV5-4 TRBD2 CASRMRTSGGDEQFF
TRBV6-5 . CASSSNSVHTEAFF
TRBV11-2 . CASSPRNNEQFF
TRBV5-8 . CASSLESGANVLTF
TRBV6-5 TRBD2 CASKISGGEDEQYF
TRBV20-1 TRBD1 CSAGQAYEQYF
TRBV20-1 . CSASPLAGSTDTQYF
TRBV7-7 TRBD2 CASSMGLAGSYEQYF